These 20 T cell receptor beta chains were sequenced from one sample in a study of beta chain features in type 1 diabetes. All of the isolated RNA was reverse transcribed, so expressed TCRB transcripts were sequenced. The protocol was immunoSEQ multiplex PCR, while the TCRdb copy is restricted to in-frame clones and leaves out a portion. The table records around 280,000 clones, 7% to 9% of them present only once. Input material: central memory CD4+ T cells from blood. These receptors originate from a woman younger than 30 in good health.

This chain uses TRBV9 with TRBJ2-3; weak D call: TRBD1 (5 bases). The CDR3 contains 12 residues. The germline gives CDR1 SGDLS, CDR2 YYNGEE. The V gene lost 1 base and the J gene lost 6 bases, with 6 bases spanning the gap. CDR3 in DNA: TGTGCCAGCAGCGTAAAGGGGGATACGCAGTATTTT. Amino acid sequence: CASSVKGDTQYF.

Many counts were recorded for this clone. V usage is TRBV7-2 and J usage is TRBJ1-2; D not resolved. CDR3 length equals 17 residues. V lost 5 bases and J lost 1, with 20 bases in between. Per germline, CDR1 SGHTA and CDR2 FQGNSA. CDR3 in amino acids: CASSLSREAGRNYGYTF. CDR3 sequence (DNA): TGTGCCAGCAGCCTCTCTAGGGAGGCCGGTCGTAACTATGGCTACACCTTC.

This clone was seen repeatedly, ten times or more. Other DNA sequences in this sample translate to the same CDR3. The chain employs TRBV7-2 and TRBJ1-5, with TRBD1 identical over 10 bases. Germline values: CDR1 SGHTA, CDR2 FQGNSA. The CDR3 is 16 residues long. V trimming: 0 bases; J trimming: 5 bases; junction bases outside the gene matches: 4. The CDR3 protein is CASSLASGQGYQPQHF. The CDR3 DNA reads as TGTGCCAGCAGCTTAGCTTCGGGACAGGGGTATCAGCCCCAGCATTTT.

The table lists this clone with a few counts. The chain joins TRBV4-1 to TRBJ1-6; D not resolved. Germline CDR1 and CDR2: MGHRA and YSYEKL. The CDR3 is made up of 16 amino acids. V lost 4 bases to trimming and J lost 1 base, with 11 bases between them. In DNA form, the CDR3 reads TGCGCCAGCAGCCCCGTTTTGGGTTCCTATAATTCACCCCTCCACTTT. Amino acid sequence: CASSPVLGSYNSPLHF.

This clone was recorded a few times. The DNA for the CDR3 is TGTGCCAGCTCACCAAACAGTATGAACACTGAAGCTTTCTTT. This translates into CASSPNSMNTEAFF. The rearrangement uses TRBV18 and TRBJ1-1; D is unresolved. V was clipped by 2 bases and J by 0 bases, with 7 bases between them. There are 14 residues in the CDR3. Germline CDR1 KGHSH, CDR2 LQKENI.

This clone was found a few times. The chain joins TRBV7-9 to TRBJ2-1, with 10 bases aligning to TRBD1. Trimming cost V 7 bases and J 9 bases; bases outside gene matches: 15. CDR3 length equals 16 residues. The germline V gene has CDR1 SEHNR and CDR2 FQNEAQ (reference sequence). The CDR3 loop is CASNPFGTGDVVEQFF. The CDR3 DNA is TGTGCCAGCAACCCATTTGGGACAGGGGATGTAGTTGAGCAGTTCTTC.

The V call is TRBV5-1, the J call TRBJ1-1, with 7 bases identical to TRBD1. V was clipped by 4 bases and J by 6 bases; unmatched bases: 3. Germline CDR1 is SGHRS and CDR2 is YFSETQ. The CDR3 consists of 12 residues. CDR3 region: CASSATGPEAFF. DNA for the CDR3: TGCGCCAGCAGCGCGACAGGGCCTGAAGCTTTCTTT.

In this sample, this clone turned up many times. V gene TRBV5-1 combines with J gene TRBJ2-2; D call uncertain. The V gene lost 3 bases and the J gene lost 7 bases, with 7 bases spanning the gap. CDR3 length: 12 residues. CDR1 and CDR2 (germline): SGHRS, YFSETQ. The CDR3 is CASSSFVGELFF. The CDR3 nucleotides are TGCGCCAGCAGCTCGTTCGTCGGGGAGCTGTTTTTT.

This clone was counted between two and nine times. The chain carries TRBV6-5 and TRBJ1-2; 7 nucleotides agree with TRBD1. The CDR3 consists of 14 residues. The germline V gene has CDR1 MNHEY and CDR2 SVGAGI. The ends lost 6 bases at V and 5 bases at J; junction bases unmatched: 9. CDR3 region: CASSRTGTDYGYTF. In DNA, the CDR3 is TGTGCCAGCAGCCGAACCGGGACAGATTATGGCTACACCTTC.

The chain links TRBV7-2 to TRBJ2-1; D is possibly TRBD1 or TRBD2 (5 bases each). There are 16 residues in the CDR3. Trimming took 1 base from V and 7 from J, leaving 17 bases between them. Germline V gene sequence: CDR1 SGHTA, CDR2 FQGNSA. The CDR3 DNA follows: TGTGCCAGCAGCTTAGGGCAGGCGGGTGGGGGTAATGAGCAGTTCTTC. Its protein is CASSLGQAGGGNEQFF.

The V call is TRBV19, the J call TRBJ1-1, with D perhaps TRBD1 (6 bases). The CDR3 is made up of 14 amino acids. Germline CDR1 reads LNHDA; CDR2 reads SQIVND (reference sequence). Between the trimmed V and J ends, which lost 6 bases and 4 bases, there was a span of 15 bases. The chain's CDR3 is CASSSAGVGTEAFF. In nucleotides, the CDR3 is TGTGCCAGTAGCTCGGCAGGGGTCGGCACTGAAGCTTTCTTT.

This clone has a count of ten or more. This chain links TRBV5-1 with TRBJ2-7, with TRBD1 as a possible D gene (5 bases). Germline CDR1 SGHRS, CDR2 YFSETQ. V lost 5 bases, J lost 2 bases, and 14 bases lay in between. This CDR3 is 14 amino acids long. CDR3 sequence: CASSSQGGTYEQYF. The CDR3 region has the DNA TGCGCCAGCAGTTCGCAGGGTGGGACCTACGAGCAGTACTTC.

In this sample, this clone turned up a few times. This rearrangement joins TRBV29-1 to TRBJ1-1; D may be TRBD1 (6 bases). The CDR3 has 11 residues. V was clipped by 2 bases and J by 10 bases, with 11 bases between them. Germline loops: CDR1 SQVTM, CDR2 ANQGSEA. The CDR3 DNA reads as TGCAGCGTTGAAATGACAGGCCTAGCTTTCTTT. This sequence encodes CSVEMTGLAFF.

This chain links TRBV11-1 with TRBJ2-3, with 7 bases aligning to TRBD2. V trimming: 1 base; J trimming: 2 bases; junction bases outside the gene matches: 6. CDR3 length: 16 residues. Germline assignment: CDR1 SGHAT and CDR2 FQDESV (reference sequence). In DNA form, the CDR3 reads TGTGCCAGCAGCTTAGGACGCGGGGGAACCACAGATACGCAGTATTTT. Its translation is CASSLGRGGTTDTQYF.

The rearrangement links TRBV7-9 to TRBJ1-5; D unresolved. CDR1 is SEHNR and CDR2 is FQNEAQ in the germline V gene (reference sequence). CDR3 length equals 14 residues. V lost 1 base and J 6 bases, leaving 10 bases between the germline ends. CDR3 loop: CASSLDLAGQPQHF. DNA for the CDR3: TGTGCCAGCAGCTTAGACCTCGCCGGTCAGCCCCAGCATTTT.

The chain joins TRBV15 to TRBJ2-3; tentative D call: TRBD2 (5 bases). Trimming cost V 3 bases and J 6 bases, with 13 bases left between them. CDR1 is LNHNV and CDR2 is YYDKDF in the germline V gene (reference sequence). The CDR3 has 14 amino acids. As DNA, the CDR3 is TGTGCCACCAGCAGCCTTGGGAGTCGGGATACGCAGTATTTT. Its translation is CATSSLGSRDTQYF.

The V and J genes are TRBV6-6 and TRBJ1-6; D ambiguous. The CDR3 consists of 14 residues. Germline values: CDR1 MNHNY, CDR2 SVGAGI (reference sequence). V was shortened by 2 bases and J by 6 bases, with 8 bases between the two germline ends. CDR3 protein: CASSYAQSNSPLHF. The DNA for the CDR3 is TGTGCCAGCAGTTACGCTCAGAGTAATTCACCCCTCCACTTT.

In the case of this clone: A single base separates this from a much larger clone, so it may be a read error. V is TRBV9 and J is TRBJ2-5, with D uncertain. The CDR3 length is 13 residues. Germline-derived CDR1 and CDR2 are SGDLS and YYNGEE. V lost 0 bases, J lost 0 bases, and 3 bases lay in between. The DNA for the CDR3 is TGTGCCAGCAGCGTAGCGAACCAAGAGACCCAGTACTTC. Translating it yields CASSVANQETQYF.

This clone occurred a few times. The chain is built from TRBV20-1 and TRBJ1-1, with TRBD1 matching over 7 bases. Germline-derived CDR1 and CDR2 are DFQATT and SNEGSKA (reference sequence). This CDR3 contains 11 residues. Losses at the gene ends were 6 bases for V and 11 bases for J; bases not matched to a gene: 9. CDR3: CSAETGPRAFF. CDR3 sequence (DNA): TGCAGTGCAGAGACAGGGCCGCGGGCTTTCTTT.

This clone was seen a few times. This chain uses TRBV7-9 with TRBJ2-2; D ambiguous. Between the trimmed V and J ends, which lost 7 bases and 0 bases, there was a span of 0 bases. The germline gives CDR1 SEHNR, CDR2 FQNEAQ (reference sequence). This CDR3 comprises 11 residues. CDR3 sequence reads: CASTNTGELFF. The CDR3 DNA is TGTGCCAGCACGAACACCGGGGAGCTGTTTTTT.